These T cell receptor beta chains were read from a single sample in a study of identical twins. One entry per CDR3 protein, called by TCRdb with MiXCR from the 5' RACE reads. Of 450,000 or so distinct CDR3 sequences in the sample, 14% were seen once. These same records also appear under a second study, on yellow fever vaccine responses in identical twins.

The specimen sequenced was CD4+ T cells sorted from blood. The receptor source for this set is a woman younger than 30 in good health. Both conserved end residues are part of each CDR3. The order of the fields is D gene, V gene, J gene, clone size, CDR3 protein, CDR3 DNA. D genes are given only for firm matches. Some rows have no size entry. The others give once, few or many, or a class for an expanded clone.

TRBD2,TRBV12-3/TRBV12-4,TRBJ2-7,many,CASSLSSGGFYEQYF,TGTGCCAGCAGTTTAAGTAGCGGGGGGTTCTACGAGCAGTACTTC
TRBD2,TRBV6-1,TRBJ2-7,NA,CASRPRAGVVSEQYF,TGTGCCAGCAGGCCCCGAGCGGGAGTTGTGAGCGAGCAGTACTTC
NA,TRBV5-8,TRBJ2-2,few,CASIRTVNTGELFF,TGTGCCAGCATCCGGACAGTGAACACCGGGGAGCTGTTTTTT
NA,TRBV20-1,TRBJ2-5,NA,CSASLAEETQYF,TGCAGTGCTTCACTAGCTGAAGAGACCCAGTACTTC
NA,TRBV4-3,TRBJ2-5,NA,CASSQGTSETQYF,TGCGCCAGCAGCCAAGGGACTTCCGAGACCCAGTACTTC
TRBD1,TRBV6-1,TRBJ2-1,NA,CASSQPGGVDINEQFF,TGTGCCAGCAGTCAACCAGGGGGTGTTGATATCAATGAGCAGTTCTTC
NA,TRBV9,TRBJ2-1,few,CASSAGLLEGNEQFF,TGTGCCAGCAGCGCGGGACTTCTAGAAGGTAATGAGCAGTTCTTC
TRBD2,TRBV4-3,TRBJ2-5,few,CASSQDSSGRAWETQYF,TGCGCCAGCAGCCAAGACTCCTCCGGGAGGGCGTGGGAGACCCAGTACTTC
NA,TRBV5-1,TRBJ2-2,many,CASSLGKRSNTGELFF,TGCGCCAGCAGCTTGGGTAAACGGTCCAACACCGGGGAGCTGTTTTTT
TRBD1,TRBV7-6,TRBJ2-1,NA,CASSGRDRGSYNEQFF,TGTGCCAGCAGCGGCCGGGACAGGGGCTCCTACAATGAGCAGTTCTTC
TRBD1,TRBV19,TRBJ2-1,NA,CASSIDAGTARVSYNEQFF,TGTGCCAGTAGTATAGATGCCGGGACAGCGAGGGTTTCCTACAATGAGCAGTTCTTC
NA,TRBV4-2,TRBJ2-3,few,CASSHGDGSSTDTQYF,TGTGCCAGCAGCCACGGGGACGGTTCTAGCACAGATACGCAGTATTTT
NA,TRBV5-1,TRBJ2-7,NA,CASSLEGSRPSSYEQYF,TGCGCCAGCAGCTTGGAAGGGTCGCGCCCAAGCTCCTACGAGCAGTACTTC
NA,TRBV12-3/TRBV12-4,TRBJ1-4,NA,CASSRGTEKLFF,TGTGCCAGCAGCCGAGGGACAGAAAAACTGTTTTTT
NA,TRBV6-5,TRBJ1-1,few,CASSYFREAEAFF,TGTGCCAGCAGTTACTTCAGGGAAGCTGAAGCTTTCTTT
NA,TRBV5-1,TRBJ2-5,few,CASSLPYPLTSTPQQTQYF,TGCGCCAGCAGCTTGCCATACCCTTTGACGTCTACTCCTCAACAGACCCAGTACTTC
NA,TRBV20-1,TRBJ2-5,few,CSAPLYQETQYF,TGCAGTGCACCACTGTACCAAGAGACCCAGTACTTC
TRBD2,TRBV7-9,TRBJ2-7,few,CASSFAGGERYEQYF,TGTGCCAGCAGTTTTGCGGGGGGGGAAAGGTACGAGCAGTACTTC
NA,TRBV6-1,TRBJ2-7,NA,CASSESRTRASYEQYF,TGTGCCAGCAGTGAGTCCCGAACGAGGGCCTCCTACGAGCAGTACTTC
NA,TRBV7-9,TRBJ2-7,few,CASSLDPPRTIHEQYF,TGTGCCAGCAGCTTAGACCCCCCTCGGACAATCCACGAGCAGTACTTC
TRBD2,TRBV5-1,TRBJ2-1,few,CASSPYRTPGLAGGEYNEQFF,TGCGCCAGCAGCCCATACAGAACTCCGGGACTAGCGGGAGGGGAGTACAATGAGCAGTTCTTC
TRBD2,TRBV24-1,TRBJ2-5,NA,CATSDPGTSGGPGTQYF,TGTGCCACCAGTGATCCGGGGACTAGCGGGGGGCCAGGGACCCAGTACTTC
TRBD1,TRBV6-2/TRBV6-3,TRBJ2-2,NA,CASTETGSSGELFF,TGTGCCAGCACCGAGACAGGGTCCTCCGGGGAGCTGTTTTTT
NA,TRBV29-1,TRBJ2-1,NA,CSVRRGDEQFF,TGCAGCGTCAGAAGGGGGGATGAGCAGTTCTTC
NA,TRBV7-9,TRBJ1-1,NA,CASSSQGLEAFF,TGTGCCAGCAGTTCTCAGGGGCTAGAAGCTTTCTTT
TRBD2,TRBV12-3/TRBV12-4,TRBJ2-5,few,CASSPLGGGVVETQYF,TGTGCCAGCAGTCCACTGGGTGGGGGGGTCGTGGAGACCCAGTACTTC
NA,TRBV3-1,TRBJ2-7,NA,CASSQVPGYYEQYF,TGTGCCAGCAGCCAAGTGCCAGGGTACTACGAGCAGTACTTC
NA,TRBV29-1,TRBJ2-1,many,CSAAKSVGNEQFF,TGCAGCGCAGCAAAATCAGTGGGCAATGAGCAGTTCTTC
NA,TRBV11-2,TRBJ2-1,NA,CASSLGGLTNEQFF,TGTGCCAGCAGCTTGGGCGGACTAACCAATGAGCAGTTCTTC
NA,TRBV9,TRBJ2-3,few,CASSVGPGDFTDTQYF,TGTGCCAGCAGCGTAGGCCCAGGAGATTTCACAGATACGCAGTATTTT
TRBD2,TRBV12-3/TRBV12-4,TRBJ2-1,NA,CASREVAGSSYNEQFF,TGTGCCAGCAGGGAAGTAGCGGGGAGCTCCTACAATGAGCAGTTCTTC
TRBD1,TRBV12-3/TRBV12-4,TRBJ2-1,many,CASSFGDRAYNEQFF,TGTGCCAGCAGTTTCGGGGACAGAGCCTACAATGAGCAGTTCTTC
NA,TRBV4-1,TRBJ2-7,few,CASSPNQRSYEQYF,TGCGCCAGCAGCCCCAACCAGCGGTCCTACGAGCAGTACTTC
TRBD2,TRBV9,TRBJ2-1,NA,CASSVATSGSLGQHEQFF,TGTGCCAGCAGCGTAGCGACTAGCGGGAGCCTCGGTCAACATGAGCAGTTCTTC
NA,TRBV14,TRBJ2-5,few,CASSQAAVQETQYF,TGTGCCAGCAGCCAAGCGGCGGTGCAAGAGACCCAGTACTTC
NA,TRBV5-1,TRBJ1-1,few,CASSAALQVNTEAFF,TGCGCCAGCAGCGCGGCCCTACAAGTCAACACTGAAGCTTTCTTT
TRBD1,TRBV6-1,TRBJ1-6,NA,CASSSLTGSSYNSPLHF,TGTGCCAGCAGCAGTTTGACAGGGAGCTCCTATAATTCACCCCTCCACTTT
TRBD2,TRBV7-2,TRBJ2-1,few,CASGELAGFNEQFF,TGTGCCAGCGGCGAGCTAGCGGGGTTCAATGAGCAGTTCTTC
NA,TRBV18,TRBJ1-4,few,CASSSQPSGAEKLFF,TGTGCCAGCTCTTCTCAGCCCAGCGGGGCTGAAAAACTGTTTTTT
NA,TRBV14,TRBJ2-7,few,CASSQDLRGYQYF,TGTGCCAGCAGCCAAGATCTAAGAGGGTATCAGTACTTC
NA,TRBV20-1,TRBJ1-4,NA,CSAGGGVTNEKLFF,TGCAGTGCTGGAGGTGGAGTAACTAATGAAAAACTGTTTTTT
NA,TRBV29-1,TRBJ1-2,NA,CSAKGEGGYTF,TGCAGCGCTAAAGGGGAAGGTGGCTACACCTTC